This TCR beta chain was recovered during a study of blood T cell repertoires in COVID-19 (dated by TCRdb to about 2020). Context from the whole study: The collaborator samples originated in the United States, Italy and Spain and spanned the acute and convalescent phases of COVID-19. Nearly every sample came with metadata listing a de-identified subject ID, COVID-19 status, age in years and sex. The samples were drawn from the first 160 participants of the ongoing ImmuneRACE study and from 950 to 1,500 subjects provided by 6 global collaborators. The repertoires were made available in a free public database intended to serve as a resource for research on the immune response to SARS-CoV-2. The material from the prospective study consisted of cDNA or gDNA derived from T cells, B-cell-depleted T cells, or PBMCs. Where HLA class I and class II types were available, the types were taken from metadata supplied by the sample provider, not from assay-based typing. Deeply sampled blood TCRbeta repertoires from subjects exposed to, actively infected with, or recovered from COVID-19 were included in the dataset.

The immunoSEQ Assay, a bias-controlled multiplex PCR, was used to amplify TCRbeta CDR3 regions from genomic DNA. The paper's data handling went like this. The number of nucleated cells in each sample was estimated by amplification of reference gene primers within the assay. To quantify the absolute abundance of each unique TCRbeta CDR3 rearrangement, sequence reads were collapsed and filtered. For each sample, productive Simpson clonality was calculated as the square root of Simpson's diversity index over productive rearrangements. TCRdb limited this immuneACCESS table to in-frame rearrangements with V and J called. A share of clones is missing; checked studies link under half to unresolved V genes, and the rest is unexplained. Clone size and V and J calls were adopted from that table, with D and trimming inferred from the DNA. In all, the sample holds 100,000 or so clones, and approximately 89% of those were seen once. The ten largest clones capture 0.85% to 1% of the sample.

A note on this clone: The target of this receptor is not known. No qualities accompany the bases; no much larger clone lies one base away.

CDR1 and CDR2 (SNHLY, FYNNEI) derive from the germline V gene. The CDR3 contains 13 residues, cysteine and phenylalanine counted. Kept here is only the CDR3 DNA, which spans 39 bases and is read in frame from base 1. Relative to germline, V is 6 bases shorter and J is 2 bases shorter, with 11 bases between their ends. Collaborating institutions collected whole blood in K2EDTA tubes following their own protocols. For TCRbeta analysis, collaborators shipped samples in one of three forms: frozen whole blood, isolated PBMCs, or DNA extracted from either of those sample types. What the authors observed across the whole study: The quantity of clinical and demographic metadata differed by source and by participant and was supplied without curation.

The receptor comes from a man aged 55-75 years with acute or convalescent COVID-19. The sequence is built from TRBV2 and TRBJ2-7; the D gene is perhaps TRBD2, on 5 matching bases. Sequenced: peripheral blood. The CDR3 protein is CASRDWGTYEQYF. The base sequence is TGTGCCAGCAGGGACTGGGGTACCTACGAGCAGTACTTC.